This TCR beta chain emerged from a study of control samples from healthy donors and cancer patients. Produced via immunoSEQ multiplex PCR; TCRdb's table is partial and in-frame only. Of 100,000 to 150,000 clones in the sample, about 90% were seen once. Trimming left V 0 bases short and J 8 bases short, with 12 bases between. Germline V gene lookup returns CDR1 SGHRS and CDR2 YFSETQ. The CDR3 is 14 residues long. The chain uses TRBV5-1 and TRBJ2-4; D remains ambiguous. This clonotype was obtained from a woman aged 45-59 years in good health. Source material: blood. The CDR3 DNA reads as TGCGCCAGCAGCTTGGGCGGCCGGATGGACATTCAGTACTTC. Amino acid sequence: CASSLGGRMDIQYF.